Listed below are T cell receptor beta chains from one sample, sequenced in a study of blood T cell repertoires in COVID-19. Profiled with immunoSEQ multiplex PCR; TCRdb holds only in-frame clones, not every one. The sample includes about 400,000 clones, approximately 86% of them seen just once. The source material was PBMCs or T cells enriched from blood (not recorded which). These receptors were taken from a woman between 40 and 50 years old with acute COVID-19. Both conserved end residues are part of each CDR3. The D gene is left open where the match is weak. Not all rows give a size; the values are once, few, many and, for expanded clones, a class.

d_gene	v_gene	abundance	j_gene	CDR3nt	CDR3aa
-	TRBV7-8	-	TRBJ1-2	TGTGCCAGCAGCCCCCCGGAGGGCGGCTACACCTTC	CASSPPEGGYTF
-	TRBV29-1	-	TRBJ2-1	TGCAGCGTTGTGGGCCCCGAACGAAGTGGTGAGCAGTTCTTC	CSVVGPERSGEQFF
TRBD2	TRBV11-3	-	TRBJ2-5	TGTGCCAGCAGCTTACACCCTTGGGCTAGCGGGGGGAACGAAGAGACCCAGTACTTC	CASSLHPWASGGNEETQYF
-	TRBV9	-	TRBJ1-3	TGTGCCAGCAGCGTAGTCCCGGGGGACTCTGGAAACACCATATATTTT	CASSVVPGDSGNTIYF
-	TRBV11-3	-	TRBJ2-5	TGTGCCAGCAGCCCCGGACAGAATTACCAAGAGACCCAGTACTTC	CASSPGQNYQETQYF
TRBD2	TRBV11-2	-	TRBJ2-7	TGTGCCAGCAGTAGTCTAGCGGGGTACGAGCAGTACTTC	CASSSLAGYEQYF
TRBD1	TRBV4-1	-	TRBJ1-4	TGCGCCAGCAGCCAAGTGGAAGTTGCAGGGGGCTTGGGGAATGAAAAACTGTTTTTT	CASSQVEVAGGLGNEKLFF
TRBD2	TRBV30	many	TRBJ2-1	TGTGCCTGGGACAGTTGGCGGGGGGTTAGTGAGCAGTTCTTC	CAWDSWRGVSEQFF
-	TRBV2	-	TRBJ1-2	TGTGCCAGCAGTGAAGGGGGGCCAGGGGGCTACACCTTC	CASSEGGPGGYTF
-	TRBV5-1	-	TRBJ2-2	TGCGCCAGCAGCTTGGTCGCGGGGCCTAACACCGGGGAGCTGTTTTTT	CASSLVAGPNTGELFF
-	TRBV5-6	-	TRBJ2-3	TGTGCCAGCAGCTCCAGGGAAGGTAGCACAGATACGCAGTATTTT	CASSSREGSTDTQYF
-	TRBV4-2	-	TRBJ2-1	TGTGCCAGCAGCCAAGAGGGGGCGATCTACAATGAGCAGTTCTTC	CASSQEGAIYNEQFF
-	TRBV2	-	TRBJ1-4	TGTGCCAGCACTGGACAGCTTGCAACTAATGAAAAACTGTTTTTT	CASTGQLATNEKLFF
TRBD1	TRBV19	-	TRBJ2-2	TGTGCCAGTACCAAGACAGGGTGGAACACCGGGGAGCTGTTTTTT	CASTKTGWNTGELFF
-	TRBV6-1	once	TRBJ1-4	TGTGCCAGCAGTGGATCTGCGGTGATCGGCCGTGAAAAACTGTTTTTT	CASSGSAVIGREKLFF
-	TRBV7-9	-	TRBJ1-6	TGTGCCAGCAGTTCAACAGGGAAACCGAATTCACCCCTCCACTTT	CASSSTGKPNSPLHF
-	TRBV5-8	once	TRBJ1-1	TGTGCCAGCAGCTTGGATTCGGGAGCTTTCTTT	CASSLDSGAFF
-	TRBV5-1	-	TRBJ1-1	TGCGCCAGCAGCTGGCAGGGAAACACTGAAGCTTTCTTT	CASSWQGNTEAFF
TRBD1	TRBV30	-	TRBJ1-5	TGTGCCTGGAGCGGACAGGGGATCAGCAATCAGCCCCAGCATTTT	CAWSGQGISNQPQHF
TRBD1	TRBV5-6	-	TRBJ2-2	TGTGCCAGCAGCCCTTGGACAGGAGGCACCGGGGAGCTGTTTTTT	CASSPWTGGTGELFF
-	TRBV12-3/TRBV12-4	-	TRBJ1-5	TGTGCCAGCAGCCCTACAAGAGGTCAGCCCCAGCATTTT	CASSPTRGQPQHF
TRBD1	TRBV9	-	TRBJ2-2	TGTGCCAGCAGCGTAGAGGGGGCGGGCACCGGGGAGCTGTTTTTT	CASSVEGAGTGELFF
TRBD1	TRBV5-1	once	TRBJ1-1	TGCGCCAGCAGCTTGGCCAGGACAGGGGCGAACACTGAAGCTTTCTTT	CASSLARTGANTEAFF
-	TRBV19	-	TRBJ2-1	TGTGCCAGCCAACCACAGGGACGGACACACAATGAGCAGTTCTTC	CASQPQGRTHNEQFF
-	TRBV2	-	TRBJ1-5	TGTGCCAGCAGTTTGAGCGATCAGCCCCAGCATTTT	CASSLSDQPQHF
-	TRBV10-3	-	TRBJ1-2	TGTGCCATCAGTGAACAGGCTAACTATGGCTACACCTTC	CAISEQANYGYTF
TRBD1	TRBV5-6	few	TRBJ2-7	TGTGCCAGCAGATTACCGGGACAGGGTTACGAGCAGTACTTC	CASRLPGQGYEQYF